These 5 T cell receptor beta chains share one sample of origin, sequenced in a study of siplizumab effects on memory and regulatory T cells. Only in-frame clones appear in the TCRdb table, and some are missing; sequencing was by immunoSEQ multiplex PCR. The table lists some 110,000 clones, about 94% of them singletons. Sequencing used non-Treg CD4+ T cells sorted from blood. Receptors were obtained from a human donor in good health.

This chain uses TRBV19 with TRBJ2-7; D perhaps matches TRBD2 (6 bases). CDR1 LNHDA and CDR2 SQIVND come from the germline V gene (reference sequence). The germline V and J ends were trimmed by 4 bases and 3 bases, with 10 bases remaining between them. CDR3 size: 13 residues. CDR3 DNA sequence: TGTGCCAGTAGTACACGGGAGATCTACGAGCAGTACTTC. The encoded protein is CASSTREIYEQYF. The complete variable domain, with remaining parts taken from reference TRBV19 and TRBJ2-7, reads DGGITQSPKYLFRKEGQNVTLSCEQNLNHDAMYWYRQDPGQGLRLIYYSQIVNDFQKGDIAEGYSVSREKKESFPLTVTSAQKNPTAFYLCASSTREIYEQYFGPGTRLTVT.

The rearrangement uses TRBV10-3 and TRBJ2-7, with TRBD1 matching over 9 bases. V shed 10 bases, J shed 5 bases, and the junction held 6 bases outside the gene matches. CDR1 and CDR2 (germline): ENHRY, SYGVKD. The CDR3 is 12 amino acids. This CDR3 is CATGTGLDEQYF. CDR3 DNA: TGTGCCACCGGGACAGGGCTGGACGAGCAGTACTTC.

The gene calls are TRBV5-4 and TRBJ2-1, with TRBD2 as a possible D gene (5 bases). CDR1 and CDR2 from the germline V gene are SGHNT and YYREEE (reference sequence). V was shortened by 4 bases and J by 2 bases, with 10 bases between the two germline ends. CDR3 size: 14 residues. CDR3 residues: CASSGTGAYNEQFF. Written as DNA, the CDR3 is TGTGCCAGCAGCGGCACCGGGGCCTACAATGAGCAGTTCTTC. Full variable domain (outside the CDR3, taken from reference TRBV5-4 and TRBJ2-1): ETGVTQSPTHLIKTRGQQVTLRCSSQSGHNTVSWYQQALGQGPQFIFQYYREEENGRGNFPPRFSGLQFPNYSSELNVNALELDDSALYLCASSGTGAYNEQFFGPGTRLTVL.

This chain joins TRBV11-3 and TRBJ1-1, with 8 positions matching TRBD1. The CDR3 covers 11 residues. The germline V gene has CDR1 SGHNT and CDR2 YENEEA. The V and J ends lost 8 bases and 11 bases, in that order; junction bases with no gene match: 7. The CDR3 loop reads CASGGTGGAFF. CDR3 bases: TGTGCCAGCGGTGGGACAGGCGGCGCTTTCTTT.

V is TRBV9 and J is TRBJ1-2; D not certain. CDR3 length equals 14 residues. Trimming shortened V by 0 bases and J by 0 bases, and 6 bases separated the two germline ends. Germline lookup yields CDR1 SGDLS and CDR2 YYNGEE. The CDR3 region has the DNA TGTGCCAGCAGCGTAGTGCCGGCTAACTATGGCTACACCTTC. Translated, it gives CASSVVPANYGYTF.